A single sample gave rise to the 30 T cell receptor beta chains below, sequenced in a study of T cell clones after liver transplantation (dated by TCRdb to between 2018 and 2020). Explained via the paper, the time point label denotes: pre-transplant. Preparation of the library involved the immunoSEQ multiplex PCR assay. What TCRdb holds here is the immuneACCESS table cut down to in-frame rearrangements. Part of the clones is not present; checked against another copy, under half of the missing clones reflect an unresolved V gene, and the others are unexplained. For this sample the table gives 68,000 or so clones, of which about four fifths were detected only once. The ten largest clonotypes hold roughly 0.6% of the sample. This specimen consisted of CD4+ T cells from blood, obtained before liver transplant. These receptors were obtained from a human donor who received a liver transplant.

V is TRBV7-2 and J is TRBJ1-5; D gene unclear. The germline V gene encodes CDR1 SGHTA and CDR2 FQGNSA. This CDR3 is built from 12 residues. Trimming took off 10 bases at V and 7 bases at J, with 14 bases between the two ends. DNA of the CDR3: TGTGCCACCTCCCCGCCAAGGCAGCCCCAGCATTTT. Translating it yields CATSPPRQPQHF.

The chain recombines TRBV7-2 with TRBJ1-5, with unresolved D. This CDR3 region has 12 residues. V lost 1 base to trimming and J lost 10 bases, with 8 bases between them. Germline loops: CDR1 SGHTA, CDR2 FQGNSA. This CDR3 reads CASSLDEGPQHF. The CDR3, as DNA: TGTGCCAGCAGCTTAGATGAGGGACCCCAGCATTTT. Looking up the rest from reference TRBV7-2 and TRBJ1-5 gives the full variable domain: GAGVSQSPSNKVTEKGKDVELRCDPISGHTALYWYRQSLGQGLEFLIYFQGNSAPDKSGLPSDRFSAERTGGSVSTLTIQRTQQEDSAVYLCASSLDEGPQHFGDGTRLSIL.

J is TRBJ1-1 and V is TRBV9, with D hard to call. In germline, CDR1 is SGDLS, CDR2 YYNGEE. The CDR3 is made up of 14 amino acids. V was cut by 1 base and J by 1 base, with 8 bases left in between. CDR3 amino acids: CASSVSFKNTEAFF. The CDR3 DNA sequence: TGTGCCAGCAGCGTAAGTTTCAAGAACACTGAAGCTTTCTTT.

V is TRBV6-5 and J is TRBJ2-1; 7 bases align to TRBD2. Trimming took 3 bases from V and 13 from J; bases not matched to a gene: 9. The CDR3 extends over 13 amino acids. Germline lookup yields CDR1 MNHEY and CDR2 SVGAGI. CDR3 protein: CASSYPGTIVQFF. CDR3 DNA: TGTGCCAGCAGTTATCCCGGGACTATTGTACAGTTCTTC.

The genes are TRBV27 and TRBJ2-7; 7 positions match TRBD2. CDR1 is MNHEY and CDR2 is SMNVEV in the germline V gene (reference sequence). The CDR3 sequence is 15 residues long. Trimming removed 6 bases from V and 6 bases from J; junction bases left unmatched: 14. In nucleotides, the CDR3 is TGTGCCAGCAGAAAACTGGGACTAAATCAAGCCGAGCAGTACTTC. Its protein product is CASRKLGLNQAEQYF.

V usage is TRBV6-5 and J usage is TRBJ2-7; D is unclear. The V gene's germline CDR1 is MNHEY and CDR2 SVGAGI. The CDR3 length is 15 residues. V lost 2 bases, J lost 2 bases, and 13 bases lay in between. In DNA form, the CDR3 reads TGTGCCAGCAGTTACCGGAAAGCGTCGACCTACGAGCAGTACTTC. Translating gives CASSYRKASTYEQYF.

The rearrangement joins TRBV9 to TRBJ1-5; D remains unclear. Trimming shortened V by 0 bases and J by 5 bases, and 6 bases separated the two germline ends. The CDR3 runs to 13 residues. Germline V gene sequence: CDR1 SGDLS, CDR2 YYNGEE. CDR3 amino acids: CASSVEPDQPQHF. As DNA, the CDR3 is TGTGCCAGCAGCGTAGAGCCTGATCAGCCCCAGCATTTT.

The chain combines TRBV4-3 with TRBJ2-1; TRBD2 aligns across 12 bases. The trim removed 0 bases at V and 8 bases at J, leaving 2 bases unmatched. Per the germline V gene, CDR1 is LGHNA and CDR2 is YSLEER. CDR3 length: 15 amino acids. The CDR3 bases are TGCGCCAGCAGCCAAGAACTAGCGGGAGGACATGAGCAGTTCTTC. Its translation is CASSQELAGGHEQFF.

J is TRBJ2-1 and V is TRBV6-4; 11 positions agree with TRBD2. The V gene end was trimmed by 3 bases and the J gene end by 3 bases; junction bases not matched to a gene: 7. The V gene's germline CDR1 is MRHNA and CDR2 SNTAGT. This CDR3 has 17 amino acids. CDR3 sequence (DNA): TGTGCCAGCAGTGAATTACCCGGACTAGCGGGCTACAATGAGCAGTTCTTC. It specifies CASSELPGLAGYNEQFF.

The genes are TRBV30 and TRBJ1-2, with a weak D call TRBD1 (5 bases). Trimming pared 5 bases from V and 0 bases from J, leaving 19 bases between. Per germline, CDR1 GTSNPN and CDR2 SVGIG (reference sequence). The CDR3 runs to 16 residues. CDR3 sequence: CAWGIPGRGANYGYTF. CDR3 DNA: TGTGCCTGGGGCATCCCGGGACGGGGAGCTAACTATGGCTACACCTTC.

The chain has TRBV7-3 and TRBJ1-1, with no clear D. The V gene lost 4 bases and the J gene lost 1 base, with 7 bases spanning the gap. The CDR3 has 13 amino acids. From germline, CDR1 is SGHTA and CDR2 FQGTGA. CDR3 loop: CASSSRKNTEAFF. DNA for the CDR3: TGTGCCAGCAGCTCCCGAAAGAACACTGAAGCTTTCTTT.

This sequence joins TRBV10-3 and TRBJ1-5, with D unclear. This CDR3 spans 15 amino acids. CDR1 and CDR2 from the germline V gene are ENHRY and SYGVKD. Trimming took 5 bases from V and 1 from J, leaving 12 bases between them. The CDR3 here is CAISSTGRSNQPQHF. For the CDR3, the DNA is TGTGCCATCAGTTCCACGGGGAGGAGCAATCAGCCCCAGCATTTT.

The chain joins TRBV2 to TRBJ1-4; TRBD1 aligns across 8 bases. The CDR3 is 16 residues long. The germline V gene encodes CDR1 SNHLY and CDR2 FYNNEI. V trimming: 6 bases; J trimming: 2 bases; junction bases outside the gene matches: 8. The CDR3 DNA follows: TGTGCCAGCAGCCGGCAGGGGGCACCGACTAATGAAAAACTGTTTTTT. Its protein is CASSRQGAPTNEKLFF.

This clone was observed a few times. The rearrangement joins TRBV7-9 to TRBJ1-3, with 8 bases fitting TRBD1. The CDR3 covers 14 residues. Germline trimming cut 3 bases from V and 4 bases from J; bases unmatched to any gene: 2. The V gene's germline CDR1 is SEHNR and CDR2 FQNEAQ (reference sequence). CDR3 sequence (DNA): TGTGCCAGCAGCTTCGGACAGGGAGGAAACACCATATATTTT. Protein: CASSFGQGGNTIYF. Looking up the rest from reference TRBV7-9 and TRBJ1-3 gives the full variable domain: DTGVSQNPRHKITKRGQNVTFRCDPISEHNRLYWYRQTLGQGPEFLTYFQNEAQLEKSRLLSDRFSAERPKGSFSTLEIQRTEQGDSAMYLCASSFGQGGNTIYFGEGSWLTVV.

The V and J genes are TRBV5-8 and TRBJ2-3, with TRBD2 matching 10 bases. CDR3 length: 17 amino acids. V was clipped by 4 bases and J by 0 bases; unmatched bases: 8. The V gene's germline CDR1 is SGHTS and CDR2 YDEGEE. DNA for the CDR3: TGTGCCAGCAGCGATGCGGGACTAGCGTTTAGCACAGATACGCAGTATTTT. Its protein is CASSDAGLAFSTDTQYF.

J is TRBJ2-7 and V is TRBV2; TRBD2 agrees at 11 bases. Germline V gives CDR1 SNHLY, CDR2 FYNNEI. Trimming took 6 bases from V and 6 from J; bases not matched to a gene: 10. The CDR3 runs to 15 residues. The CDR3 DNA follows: TGTGCCAGCAGGAGTCGGGTTCTAGCGGGAGGCGAGCAGTACTTC. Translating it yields CASRSRVLAGGEQYF.

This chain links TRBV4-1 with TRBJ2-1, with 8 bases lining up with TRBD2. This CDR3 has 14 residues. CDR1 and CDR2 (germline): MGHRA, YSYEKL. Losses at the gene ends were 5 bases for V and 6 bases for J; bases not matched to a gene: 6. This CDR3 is CASSSPGGSNEQFF. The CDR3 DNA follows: TGCGCCAGCAGCTCCCCGGGAGGGAGCAATGAGCAGTTCTTC.

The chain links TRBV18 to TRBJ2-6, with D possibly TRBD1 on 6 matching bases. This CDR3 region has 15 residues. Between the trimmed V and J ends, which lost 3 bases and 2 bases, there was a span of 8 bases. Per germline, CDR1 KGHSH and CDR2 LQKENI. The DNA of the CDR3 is TGTGCCAGCTCACCGGGACATACTGGGGCCAACGTCCTGACTTTC. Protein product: CASSPGHTGANVLTF.

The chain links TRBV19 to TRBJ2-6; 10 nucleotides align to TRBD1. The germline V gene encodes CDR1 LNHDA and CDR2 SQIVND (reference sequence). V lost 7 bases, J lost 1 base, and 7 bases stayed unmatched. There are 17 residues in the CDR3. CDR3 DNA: TGTGCCAGTATAAAGGGACAGGGGTGGTCTGGGGCCAACGTCCTGACTTTC. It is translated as CASIKGQGWSGANVLTF.

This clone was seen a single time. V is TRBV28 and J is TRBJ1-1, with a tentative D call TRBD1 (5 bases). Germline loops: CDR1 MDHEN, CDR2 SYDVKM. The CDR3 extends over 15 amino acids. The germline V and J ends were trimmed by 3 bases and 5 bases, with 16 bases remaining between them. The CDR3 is CASSLGPSVWTEAFF. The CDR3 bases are TGTGCCAGCAGTTTGGGACCTTCCGTTTGGACTGAAGCTTTCTTT.

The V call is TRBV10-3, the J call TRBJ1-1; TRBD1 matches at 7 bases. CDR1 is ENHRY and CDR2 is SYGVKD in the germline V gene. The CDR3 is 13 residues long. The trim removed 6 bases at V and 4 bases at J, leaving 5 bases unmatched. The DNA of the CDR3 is TGTGCCATCAGCCTCCGGGACAGCACTGAAGCTTTCTTT. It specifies CAISLRDSTEAFF.

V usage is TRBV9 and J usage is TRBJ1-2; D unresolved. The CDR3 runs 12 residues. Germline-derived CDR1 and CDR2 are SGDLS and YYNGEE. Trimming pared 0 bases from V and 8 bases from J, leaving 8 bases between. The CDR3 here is CASSVDQRGYTF. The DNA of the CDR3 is TGTGCCAGCAGCGTAGACCAGAGGGGCTACACCTTC.

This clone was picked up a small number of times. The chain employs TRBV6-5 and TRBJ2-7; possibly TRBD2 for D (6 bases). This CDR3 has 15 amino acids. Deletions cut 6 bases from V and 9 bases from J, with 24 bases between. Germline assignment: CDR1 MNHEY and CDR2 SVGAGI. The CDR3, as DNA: TGTGCCAGCAGGGGGGGACTGGGGCAACCTGGTGTGCAGTACTTC. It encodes CASRGGLGQPGVQYF.

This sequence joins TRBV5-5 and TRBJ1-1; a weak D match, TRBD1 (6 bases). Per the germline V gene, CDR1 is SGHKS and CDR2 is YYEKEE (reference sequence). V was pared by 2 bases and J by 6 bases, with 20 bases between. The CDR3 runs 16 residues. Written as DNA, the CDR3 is TGTGCCAGCAGCTTCGGTAGGGGGGGGCGCAGCCCTGAAGCTTTCTTT. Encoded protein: CASSFGRGGRSPEAFF.

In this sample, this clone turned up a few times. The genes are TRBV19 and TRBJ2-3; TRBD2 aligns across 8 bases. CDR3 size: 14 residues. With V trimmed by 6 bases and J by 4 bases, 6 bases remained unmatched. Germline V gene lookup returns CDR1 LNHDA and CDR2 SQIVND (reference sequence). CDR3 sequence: CASSRGGAADTQYF. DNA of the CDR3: TGTGCCAGTAGCCGGGGGGGCGCAGCAGATACGCAGTATTTT.

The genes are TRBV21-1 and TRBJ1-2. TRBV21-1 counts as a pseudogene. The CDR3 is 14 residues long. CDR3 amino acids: CASSKVRHYYGYTF. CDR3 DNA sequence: TGTGCCAGCAGCAAAGTGCGCCATTACTATGGCTACACCTTC.

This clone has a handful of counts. The CDR3, as DNA: TGCGCCAGCAGCCACTTACAGGAGCGCTATGGCTACACCTTC. Its translation is CASSHLQERYGYTF. The chain links TRBV4-1 to TRBJ1-2; the D gene is possibly TRBD1 (5 bases). The CDR3 sequence is 14 residues long. Looked up from germline, CDR1 is MGHRA and CDR2 is YSYEKL. Trimming took 3 bases from V and 4 from J, leaving 12 bases between them.

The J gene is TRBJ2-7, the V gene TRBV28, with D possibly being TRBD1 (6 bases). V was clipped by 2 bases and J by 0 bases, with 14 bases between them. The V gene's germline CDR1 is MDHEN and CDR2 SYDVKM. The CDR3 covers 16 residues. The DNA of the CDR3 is TGTGCCAGCAGTTTAGAACCGGGGACATCCTCCTACGAGCAGTACTTC. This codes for CASSLEPGTSSYEQYF. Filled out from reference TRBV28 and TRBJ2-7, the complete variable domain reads DVKVTQSSRYLVKRTGEKVFLECVQDMDHENMFWYRQDPGLGLRLIYFSYDVKMKEKGDIPEGYSVSREKKERFSLILESASTNQTSMYLCASSLEPGTSSYEQYFGPGTRLTVT.

The CDR3 region is CASKLAGANTGELFF. In DNA form, the CDR3 reads TGTGCCAGCAAACTAGCGGGCGCGAACACCGGGGAGCTGTTTTTT. The J gene is TRBJ2-2, the V gene TRBV28, with 9 positions matching TRBD2. Germline CDR1 reads MDHEN; CDR2 reads SYDVKM. After removal of 7 bases from V and 0 bases from J, the junction contained 3 bases not matched to a gene. The CDR3 covers 15 residues.

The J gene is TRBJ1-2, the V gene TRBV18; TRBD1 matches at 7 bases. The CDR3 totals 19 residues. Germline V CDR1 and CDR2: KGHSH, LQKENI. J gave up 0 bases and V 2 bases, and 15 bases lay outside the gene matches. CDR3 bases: TGTGCCAGCTCACCAAACCCATGGACAGGCCCAGATACTAACTATGGCTACACCTTC. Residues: CASSPNPWTGPDTNYGYTF.